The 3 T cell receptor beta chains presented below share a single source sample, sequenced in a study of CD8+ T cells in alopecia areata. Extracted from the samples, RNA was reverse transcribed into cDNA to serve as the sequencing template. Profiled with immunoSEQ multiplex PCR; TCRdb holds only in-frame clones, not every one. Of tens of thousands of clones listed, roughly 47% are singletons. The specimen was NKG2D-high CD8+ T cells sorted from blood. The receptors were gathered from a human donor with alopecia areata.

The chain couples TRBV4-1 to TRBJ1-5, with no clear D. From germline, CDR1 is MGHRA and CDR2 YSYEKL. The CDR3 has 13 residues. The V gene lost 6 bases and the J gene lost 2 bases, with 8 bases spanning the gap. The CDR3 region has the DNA TGCGCCAGCAGTCCCTTAGGCAATCAGCCCCAGCATTTT. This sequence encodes CASSPLGNQPQHF.

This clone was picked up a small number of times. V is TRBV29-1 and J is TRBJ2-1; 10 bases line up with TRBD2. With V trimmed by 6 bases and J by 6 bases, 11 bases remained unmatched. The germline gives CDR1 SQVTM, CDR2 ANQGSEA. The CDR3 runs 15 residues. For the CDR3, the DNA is TGCAGCGTCAGGGGAGCGGGAGGGATTTCCAATGAGCAGTTCTTC. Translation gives CSVRGAGGISNEQFF.

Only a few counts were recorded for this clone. CDR3 protein: CASSHPMGREGREQYF. The CDR3 DNA follows: TGTGCCAGCAGCCACCCCATGGGGCGGGAGGGCCGCGAGCAGTACTTC. The chain joins TRBV11-2 to TRBJ2-7, with TRBD2 matching 9 bases. Per germline, CDR1 SGHAT and CDR2 FQNNGV. J lost 6 bases, V lost 5 bases, and 14 bases had no gene match. This CDR3 comprises 16 residues.